This is a list of T cell receptor beta chains from one sample in a study of T cells in narcolepsy. Here immunoSEQ multiplex PCR was the method, and the copy in TCRdb shows in-frame clones only, minus some. The data hold tens of thousands of clones, with around 63% observed a single time. The source material was memory (CD45RA-) CD4+ T cells from blood. The receptors derive from a human donor in good health. Both conserved end residues are part of each CDR3. Each record gives: D gene, J gene, clone size, V gene, CDR3 DNA, CDR3 protein. D genes are given only for firm matches. Expanded clones are given a class, and other clones once, few, many or no size at all.

>NA|TRBJ2-7|few|TRBV5-1
TGCGCCAGCAGCGAATCCGGGACGGCGGGTGAGCAGTACTTC
CASSESGTAGEQYF
>NA|TRBJ1-2|NA|TRBV7-2
TGTGCCAGCAGCACGAGCATAGGGGACCGTGGCTATGGCTACACCTTC
CASSTSIGDRGYGYTF
>TRBD2|TRBJ2-7|few|TRBV29-1
TGCAGCGTTCCCGGGACTAGCGGGATAGAGCAGTACTTC
CSVPGTSGIEQYF
>NA|TRBJ1-2|NA|TRBV30
TGTGCCTGGAGCGCGTATGACTTCGATGGCTACACCTTC
CAWSAYDFDGYTF
>NA|TRBJ1-6|NA|TRBV6-6
TGTGCCAGCAGTGTTTTAGACTCCTATAATTCACCCCTCCACTTT
CASSVLDSYNSPLHF
>TRBD1|TRBJ1-1|NA|TRBV6-1
TGTGCCAGCAGCTTCGGGACAGGGGTTAGCACTGAAGCTTTCTTT
CASSFGTGVSTEAFF
>TRBD1|TRBJ1-2|once|TRBV28
TGTGCCAGCGGATTACAGGGGGCTTATTATGGCTACACCTTC
CASGLQGAYYGYTF
>TRBD1|TRBJ1-2|NA|TRBV6-5
TGTGCCAGCAGTTTCAAACAGGGGCTGGATGGCTACACCTTC
CASSFKQGLDGYTF
>NA|TRBJ1-5|NA|TRBV6-6
TGTGACAGCACATCAGGGGCGGGAAGGGAAAATCAGCCCCAGCATTTT
CDSTSGAGRENQPQHF
>NA|TRBJ2-6|NA|TRBV5-1
TGCGCCACGTCAAAGGCAGGACCTGGGGCCAACGTCCTGACTTTC
CATSKAGPGANVLTF
>TRBD1|TRBJ2-3|NA|TRBV5-4
TGTGCCAGCAGCTTGACAGGGGGGAGAGATACGCAGTATTTT
CASSLTGGRDTQYF
>TRBD1|TRBJ2-5|NA|TRBV28
TGTGCCAGCAGTTCCAACAGGGGCGGGGAGACCCAGTACTTC
CASSSNRGGETQYF
>TRBD1|TRBJ1-4|few|TRBV5-6
TGTGCCAGCACCAGACAGGGGAACGAAAAACTGTTTTTT
CASTRQGNEKLFF
>NA|TRBJ1-2|NA|TRBV13
TGTGCCAGCAGCCCCCGACAGGACTCGTATGGCTACACCTTC
CASSPRQDSYGYTF
>TRBD1|TRBJ2-3|NA|TRBV15
TGTGCCACCAGCTCGCGCCGGGTCCAGGGGGAAGATACGCAGTATTTT
CATSSRRVQGEDTQYF
>NA|TRBJ1-1|NA|TRBV4-2
TGTGCCAGCAGCCAAGATGAGGGGGGGACTGAAGCTTTCTTT
CASSQDEGGTEAFF
>NA|TRBJ1-6|NA|TRBV28
TGTGCCAGCAGCCCGACAGAACTCTATAATTCACCCCTCCACTTT
CASSPTELYNSPLHF
>TRBD1|TRBJ2-7|NA|TRBV10-3
TGTGCCATCACCCCGACAGGGTACGAGCAGTACTTC
CAITPTGYEQYF
>NA|TRBJ1-1|NA|TRBV30
TGTGCCTGGAGGTACATAGTGAACACTGAAGCTTTCTTT
CAWRYIVNTEAFF
>TRBD1|TRBJ1-2|NA|TRBV25-1
TGTGCCAGCAGTGGGGCCCAAGGGACAGGGGGGCGTGGGGGCTACACCTTC
CASSGAQGTGGRGGYTF
>NA|TRBJ2-7|few|TRBV2
TGTGCCAGTAGCGCAGGTCACCTTTCCTACGAGCAGTACTTC
CASSAGHLSYEQYF
>TRBD2|TRBJ2-1|NA|TRBV27
TGTGCCAGCGGAAGAGCGGGGGGGCTCCGCAATGAGCAGTTCTTC
CASGRAGGLRNEQFF
>NA|TRBJ2-2|NA|TRBV5-6
TGTGCCAGCAGCCCTGTTAGACTTGGAGAGCCTAACACCGGGGAGCTGTTTTTT
CASSPVRLGEPNTGELFF
>NA|TRBJ2-7|NA|TRBV11-2
TGTGCCAGCAGCCCCATGCTCACCTCCTACGAGCAGTACTTC
CASSPMLTSYEQYF
>NA|TRBJ2-7|NA|TRBV15
TGTGCCACCAGCAGAGGAGGGGGGTACTCCTACGAGCAGTACTTC
CATSRGGGYSYEQYF
>NA|TRBJ1-5|NA|TRBV18
TGTGCCAGCTCACCAGAACTTGCGGGTCAGCCCCAGCATTTT
CASSPELAGQPQHF
>NA|TRBJ2-7|NA|TRBV6-5
TGTGCCAGCAGTTACGCGGGACAGTTCTACGAGCAGTACTTC
CASSYAGQFYEQYF
>NA|TRBJ1-1|few|TRBV5-1
TGCGCCAGCAGCTTGGCCCCGGGGGAGAGCACTGAAGCTTTCTTT
CASSLAPGESTEAFF
>NA|TRBJ2-3|NA|TRBV20-1
TGCAGTGCTAGATGGACAATGAACACATATTTT
CSARWTMNTYF
>NA|TRBJ2-1|NA|TRBV7-2
TGTGCCAGCAGTCCCGGGCGGGGAGCCTTCAATGAGCAGTTCTTC
CASSPGRGAFNEQFF
>NA|TRBJ2-2|NA|TRBV19
TGTGCCAGTAGTAGCCGGGGAGGCACCGGGGAGCTGTTTTTT
CASSSRGGTGELFF
>NA|TRBJ2-5|NA|TRBV5-1
TGCGCCAGCAGCTTTTCAGTTGACGGGACCCAGTACTTC
CASSFSVDGTQYF
>NA|TRBJ2-7|NA|TRBV19
TGTGCCAGTAGCCAAAACGCTCCGGGTTACTACGAGCAGTACTTC
CASSQNAPGYYEQYF
>NA|TRBJ1-5|NA|TRBV5-4
TGTGCCAGCAGCTTAGTCAGGAGCAATCAGCCCCAGCATTTT
CASSLVRSNQPQHF
>NA|TRBJ2-6|once|TRBV29-1
TGCAGCGTTGAAACAGACCTGGGCTCTGGGGCCAACGTCCTGACTTTC
CSVETDLGSGANVLTF
>TRBD1|TRBJ2-5|few|TRBV2
TGTGCCAGCAGAGGACAGGGCAGGGCTGGGGAGACCCAGTACTTC
CASRGQGRAGETQYF
>TRBD2|TRBJ2-1|few|TRBV5-1
TGCGCCAGCAGTCCGGGCCCGGGACTAGCGGGAGGTAATGAGCAGTTCTTC
CASSPGPGLAGGNEQFF